The T cell receptor beta chain under discussion was sequenced for a study of blood T cell repertoires in COVID-19. Study context: Whether acute or convalescent, the COVID-19 samples came from the United States, Italy and Spain. T cells, B-cell-depleted T cells, or PBMCs provided the cDNA or gDNA that served as material.

V lost 3 bases, J lost 0 bases, and 9 bases lay in between. The CDR3 has 15 amino acids. Germline lookup yields CDR1 LGHNA and CDR2 YNFKEQ. Per the original data handling: Amplifying reference gene primers gave estimates of nucleated cell counts. Measured with immunoSEQ multiplex PCR; TCRdb has only the in-frame clones, and not every one. D and trimming come from the DNA, and the V and J calls and clone size come from that table. The repertoire has about 180,000 clones, around nine tenths of them found once; the top ten carry about 0.6%. The chain carries TRBV4-2 and TRBJ1-5, with D uncertain. The sequence derives from a man in his 60s with COVID-19, enrolled during active disease. Sequenced input: peripheral blood. The CDR3: CASSHVGVSNQPQHF. The CDR3, as DNA: TGTGCCAGCAGCCATGTTGGAGTTAGCAATCAGCCCCAGCATTTT.